This entry lists 10 T cell receptor beta chains sequenced from one sample in a study of metastatic and nonmetastatic thyroid tumors. There were no patients who had received any treatment before thyroid surgery. TCRdb recomputed clones from the PCR reads via MiXCR. The sample includes 35,000 to 40,000 clones, roughly 26% seen only once; the top ten take 8% to 10%. Sequencing used blood. These receptors were collected from a female donor with papillary thyroid cancer or a benign thyroid nodule (not recorded which). Some clones in this sample may be carry-over from other donors' samples.

This clone was found many times. A much larger clone lies a single base off, so this may be a read error. V gene TRBV25-1 combines with J gene TRBJ1-3, with D unclear. There are 16 residues in the CDR3. Germline loops: CDR1 MGHDK, CDR2 SYGVNS. Trimming pared 6 bases from V and 1 base from J, leaving 16 bases between. The CDR3 nucleotides are TGTGCCAGCAGCCTGTCCTCGCTCGGGTCTGGAAACACCATATATTTT. This translates into CASSLSSLGSGNTIYF.

This clone was recorded at least ten times. V is TRBV5-1 and J is TRBJ2-7, with a possible D match to TRBD2 (6 bases). The CDR3 runs 14 residues. Germline loops: CDR1 SGHRS, CDR2 YFSETQ. V gave up 4 bases and J gave up 3 bases, with 14 bases separating them. CDR3 nucleotide sequence: TGCGCCAGCAGCGTCAGACTAGGGAGCTACGAGCAGTACTTC. It codes for CASSVRLGSYEQYF.

Only a few counts were recorded for this clone. The CDR3 DNA sequence: TGCAGTGCTAGCCCCCTGGAGGTACTAGCGGGTGGGAATGAGCAGTTCTTC. Translated: CSASPLEVLAGGNEQFF. The chain joins TRBV20-1 to TRBJ2-1; 9 bases agree with TRBD2. This CDR3 region has 17 residues. Germline CDR1 reads DFQATT; CDR2 reads SNEGSKA (reference sequence). J gave up 7 bases and V 3 bases, and 16 bases lay outside the gene matches.

The sample holds a few counts of this clone. J is TRBJ2-1 and V is TRBV28, with TRBD2 identical over 7 bases. CDR1 and CDR2 from the germline V gene are MDHEN and SYDVKM. The V and J ends lost 7 bases and 7 bases, in that order; junction bases with no gene match: 10. The CDR3 has 14 amino acids. The CDR3 reads CASILANEMNEQFF. CDR3 in DNA: TGTGCCAGCATACTAGCGAACGAAATGAATGAGCAGTTCTTC.

This clone was seen a few times. The CDR3 does not close with the conserved phenylalanine or tryptophan, likely indicating a read error. The chain joins TRBV19 to TRBJ2-7; the D is unclear. The CDR3 has 12 amino acids. V was shortened by 8 bases and J by 3 bases, with 11 bases between the two germline ends. Germline loops: CDR1 LNHDA, CDR2 SQIVND (reference sequence). In DNA, the CDR3 is TGTGCCAGTGGTAGACTTGGCTACGAGCAGTACCTC. Protein product: CASGRLGYEQYL.

The chain recombines TRBV6-1 with TRBJ2-7, with D perhaps matching TRBD1 (6 bases). The CDR3 runs 13 residues. The V and J ends lost 6 bases and 3 bases respectively, with 12 bases between them. The germline gives CDR1 MNHNS, CDR2 SASEGT. DNA of the CDR3: TGTGCCAGCAGCACAGGGAATAACTACGAGCAGTACTTC. Residues: CASSTGNNYEQYF.

This clone was counted only a few times. The junction differs from germline at one of its ends, possibly a read error. The chain couples TRBV6-6 to TRBJ2-7; D may be TRBD2 (6 bases). Germline assignment: CDR1 MNHNY and CDR2 SVGAGI (reference sequence). The CDR3 loop spans 15 amino acids. DNA of the CDR3: TGTGCCAGCATTTACACGCGGGAAAGGTCGTACGAGCAGTACTTC. Amino acids: CASIYTRERSYEQYF.

This clone is categorized as medium-sized. This sequence joins TRBV7-9 and TRBJ2-1; maybe TRBD1 (6 bases). V was pared by 7 bases and J by 5 bases, with 18 bases between. CDR3 size: 15 residues. Germline values: CDR1 SEHNR, CDR2 FQNEAQ (reference sequence). The CDR3 sequence is CASIPGASPNNEQFF. The DNA for the CDR3 is TGTGCCAGCATCCCAGGGGCTAGCCCGAACAATGAGCAGTTCTTC.

In the case of this clone: The conserved closing phenylalanine or tryptophan is absent in this CDR3, likely reflecting a read error. The chain joins TRBV4-1 to TRBJ2-2, with D tentatively TRBD1 (6 bases). The CDR3 runs 16 residues. V was pared by 1 base and J by 10 bases, with 19 bases between. Germline V gives CDR1 MGHRA, CDR2 YSYEKL. Written as DNA, the CDR3 is TGCGCCAGCAGCCAAGGCGACAGGTTCAGGATCGTGGAGCTGTTTTCT. It yields the protein CASSQGDRFRIVELFS.

The chain joins TRBV28 to TRBJ2-2, with D perhaps matching TRBD1 or TRBD2 (5 bases each). Germline CDR1 is MDHEN and CDR2 is SYDVKM. With 1 base removed from V and 7 bases from J, the gap between germline ends came to 19 bases. The CDR3 loop spans 17 amino acids. Here the CDR3 reads CASSLSGTVGFNGELFF. CDR3 in DNA: TGTGCCAGCAGTTTATCCGGGACGGTGGGATTTAACGGGGAGCTGTTTTTT.